This TCR beta chain derives from a study of T-cell memory formation after mild COVID-19. Concerning this clonotype: Its target is not known. The junction departs from the called germline gene at one end, perhaps through a read error.

TCRdb re-derived calls from the 5' RACE reads in MiXCR, one entry per CDR3 protein. The sample shows a few hundred thousand distinct CDR3 sequences, approximately 15% of them seen only once. The study's findings and limits: Day 37-peaking second-wave clones had unconfirmed SARS-CoV-2 specificity.

This CDR3 spans 13 amino acids. The germline gives CDR1 MNHEY, CDR2 SVGAGI. Sequencing was carried out using PBMCs or a T cell subset sorted from them (not recorded which). The chain has TRBV6-5 and TRBJ1-5; possible D gene TRBD1, 5 bases. The receptor was isolated from a man aged 18 to 35 who had mild COVID-19 (a few samples of this study predate the infection). Cell type and time point are not known. CDR3 DNA sequence: TGTGCCAGCAGTTACAGGGGTAATCAGCCCAAGCATTTT. Translated: CASSYRGNQPKHF.